Listed here are 31 T cell receptor beta chains from one sample, sequenced in a study of blood T cell repertoires in COVID-19. Only in-frame clones appear in the TCRdb table, and some are missing; sequencing was by immunoSEQ multiplex PCR. The table records some 250,000 clones, roughly 87% of them present only once. The material sequenced was peripheral blood. These receptors were collected from a man aged 60 to 69 who had recovered from COVID-19.

J is TRBJ2-7 and V is TRBV7-8, with D perhaps matching TRBD1 (6 bases). V was pared by 1 base and J by 2 bases, with 9 bases between. CDR1 SGHVS and CDR2 FQNEAQ come from the germline V gene. The CDR3 is made up of 14 amino acids. The CDR3 protein is CASSLEQGTYEQYF. The CDR3 nucleotides read TGTGCCAGCAGCTTAGAACAGGGAACCTACGAGCAGTACTTC.

The V call is TRBV5-1, the J call TRBJ1-4, with D hard to call. Germline V lookup: CDR1 SGHRS, CDR2 YFSETQ. The CDR3 length is 17 residues. Trimming removed 4 bases at V and 11 bases at J, with 27 bases between. The CDR3 loop is CASSADTSGSKNGKLFF. The CDR3 DNA sequence: TGCGCCAGCAGCGCCGATACGTCGGGATCGAAAAATGGGAAACTGTTTTTT. Full variable domain (remainder filled in from reference TRBV5-1 and TRBJ1-4): KAGVTQTPRYLIKTRGQQVTLSCSPISGHRSVSWYQQTPGQGLQFLFEYFSETQRNKGNFPGRFSGRQFSNSRSEMNVSTLELGDSALYLCASSADTSGSKNGKLFFGSGTQLSVL.

V is TRBV7-2 and J is TRBJ2-7; the D gene is possibly TRBD1 (6 bases). The CDR3 extends over 15 amino acids. V dropped 6 bases and J dropped 3 bases, with 18 bases sitting between them. From germline, CDR1 is SGHTA and CDR2 FQGNSA. This chain's CDR3 is CASRPRRDMYYEQYF. The CDR3 DNA reads as TGTGCCAGCAGACCACGCCGGGACATGTACTACGAGCAGTACTTC.

The chain carries TRBV24-1 and TRBJ2-1, with 10 bases that match TRBD1. The junction had 0 bases not matched to a gene; V was cut back by 2 bases and J by 3 bases. This CDR3 is built from 15 residues. Germline V gene data show CDR1 as KGHDR and CDR2 as SFDVKD. Here the CDR3 reads CATSDWTGGYNEQFF. Here the CDR3 DNA reads TGTGCCACCAGTGATTGGACAGGGGGCTACAATGAGCAGTTCTTC.

The chain combines TRBV6-2 or TRBV6-3 with TRBJ2-7; D possibly corresponds to TRBD1 (6 bases). V dropped 5 bases and J dropped 8 bases, with 13 bases sitting between them. The CDR3 is 12 amino acids. Germline assignment: CDR1 MNHEY and CDR2 SVGEGT. CDR3 sequence reads: CASSEDSFQQYF. The CDR3 DNA follows: TGTGCCAGCAGTGAGGACAGCTTTCAGCAGTACTTC.

The chain uses TRBV6-1 and TRBJ1-2, with D tentatively TRBD1 (6 bases). CDR3 size: 14 residues. V dropped 1 base and J dropped 4 bases, with 10 bases sitting between them. From germline, CDR1 is MNHNS and CDR2 SASEGT. CDR3 protein: CASSEVRTVYGYTF. The CDR3 DNA sequence: TGTGCCAGCAGTGAAGTCAGGACAGTCTATGGCTACACCTTC.

A remark on this clone: Other DNA sequences within the sample encode an identical CDR3. The chain carries TRBV5-1 and TRBJ1-6; D call uncertain. The CDR3 contains 16 residues. V lost 0 bases and J lost 7, with 14 bases in between. The V gene's germline CDR1 is SGHRS and CDR2 YFSETQ. The CDR3 DNA sequence: TGCGCCAGCAGCTTGGCCCCAGGTTCGGGGAATTCACCCCTCCACTTT. It specifies CASSLAPGSGNSPLHF.

The genes are TRBV5-4 and TRBJ1-2; 11 nucleotides match TRBD1. J lost 3 bases, V lost 4 bases, and 8 bases had no gene match. Germline assignment: CDR1 SGHNT and CDR2 YYREEE (reference sequence). The CDR3 contains 16 residues. The CDR3 spells CASSPPGQGADYGYTF. In nucleotides, the CDR3 is TGTGCCAGCAGCCCCCCCGGACAGGGGGCTGACTATGGCTACACCTTC.

The rearrangement joins TRBV7-2 to TRBJ1-2; D is ambiguous. Trimming removed 6 bases at V and 0 bases at J, with 14 bases between. CDR3 length: 15 residues. The V gene's germline CDR1 is SGHTA and CDR2 FQGNSA. Written as DNA, the CDR3 is TGTGCCAGCAGACCAAACGGCCTAGCTAACTATGGCTACACCTTC. It codes for CASRPNGLANYGYTF.

V and J are TRBV27 and TRBJ1-4; D is ambiguous. V shed 5 bases and J shed 5 bases, with 18 bases lying between them. This CDR3 is built from 16 residues. Germline values: CDR1 MNHEY, CDR2 SMNVEV (reference sequence). DNA of the CDR3: TGTGCCAGCAGTCCCCGTAGAGGCGGGTGGAATGAAAAACTGTTTTTT. Translation: CASSPRRGGWNEKLFF.

This chain uses TRBV20-1 with TRBJ1-5; D is possibly TRBD1 (5 bases). Germline V gene data show CDR1 as DFQATT and CDR2 as SNEGSKA (reference sequence). Trimming stripped 6 bases from V and 6 bases from J, with 18 bases between. This CDR3 has 14 residues. The CDR3 DNA reads TGCAGTGCAAGTCGGGGGGGAAGGGTTCAGCCCCAGCATTTT. This sequence encodes CSASRGGRVQPQHF.

This clone was seen a few times. The chain joins TRBV5-4 to TRBJ2-1, with TRBD2 identical over 7 bases. The CDR3 contains 15 residues. Germline CDR1 and CDR2: SGHNT and YYREEE (reference sequence). V shed 0 bases and J 0 bases; nucleotides not matched to a gene: 0. CDR3 protein: CASSLGGGSYNEQFF. The CDR3 region has the DNA TGTGCCAGCAGCTTGGGGGGGGGCTCCTACAATGAGCAGTTCTTC.

The CDR3 DNA sequence: TGCGCCAGCAGCTTGACGAGGGATGGAAACACCATATATTTT. This codes for CASSLTRDGNTIYF. The rearrangement joins TRBV5-1 to TRBJ1-3; D ambiguous. This CDR3 is built from 14 residues. V was shortened by 1 base and J by 3 bases, with 8 bases between the two germline ends. The germline V gene encodes CDR1 SGHRS and CDR2 YFSETQ.

CDR3 coding DNA: TGTGCCAGCAGTACCCAGGTCGGCTACAATCAGCCCCAGCATTTT. The encoded protein is CASSTQVGYNQPQHF. The chain recombines TRBV6-5 with TRBJ1-5; D ambiguous. V gave up 5 bases and J gave up 3 bases, with 14 bases separating them. Germline V gives CDR1 MNHEY, CDR2 SVGAGI. The CDR3 covers 15 residues.

The J gene is TRBJ2-3, the V gene TRBV3-1 (or the pseudogene TRBV3-2), with a tentative D call TRBD2 (6 bases). This CDR3 is built from 15 residues. Per germline, CDR1 LGHDT and CDR2 YNNKEL (reference sequence). Trimming stripped 5 bases from V and 1 base from J, with 13 bases between. CDR3 amino acids: CASSYRDLGTDTQYF. The CDR3 nucleotides are TGTGCCAGCAGCTACCGGGACTTGGGCACAGATACGCAGTATTTT.

This chain connects TRBV19 to TRBJ1-3; 8 nucleotides match TRBD1. The trim removed 7 bases at V and 6 bases at J, leaving 11 bases unmatched. Germline lookup yields CDR1 LNHDA and CDR2 SQIVND (reference sequence). The CDR3 covers 15 residues. The CDR3 is CASTQGETFLNTIYF. CDR3 in DNA: TGTGCCAGTACACAGGGGGAAACTTTCCTAAACACCATATATTTT.

The chain carries TRBV5-1 and TRBJ2-5; TRBD2 matches at 8 bases. Trimming at V came to 2 bases and at J to 5 bases, leaving 5 bases not matched to a gene. CDR3 length: 14 amino acids. Germline loops: CDR1 SGHRS, CDR2 YFSETQ. CDR3 residues: CASSFRGGGETQYF. In nucleotides, the CDR3 is TGCGCCAGCAGCTTCCGGGGGGGCGGGGAGACCCAGTACTTC.

V is TRBV6-2 or TRBV6-3 and J is TRBJ1-5, with 9 bases identical to TRBD1. Germline CDR1 is MNHEY and CDR2 is SVGEGT. This CDR3 is 16 amino acids long. Unmatched junction bases numbered 7, after V lost 4 bases and J lost 3 bases. The DNA of the CDR3 is TGTGCCAGCAGTTCAACGGGACAGGGTTACAATCAGCCCCAGCATTTT. Translating gives CASSSTGQGYNQPQHF.

The chain joins TRBV12-1 to TRBJ2-7; the table's D call, TRBD2, has no DNA check behind it. TRBV12-1 is classified as a pseudogene. This CDR3 spans 10 amino acids. The DNA for the CDR3 is TGTGCCAGGGGGGGGTACGAGCAGTACGTC. This encodes CARGGYEQYV.

The J gene is TRBJ1-4, the V gene TRBV12-5, with D uncertain. The V end lost 3 bases, the J end lost 6 bases, and 5 bases lay between the germline ends. The CDR3 has 12 residues. Per germline, CDR1 LGHNT and CDR2 FRNRAP. The CDR3 DNA reads as TGTGCTAGTGGTTTAGAGGATGAAAAACTGTTTTTT. This codes for CASGLEDEKLFF.

The chain joins TRBV24-1 to TRBJ1-1; no firm D call. Per the germline V gene, CDR1 is KGHDR and CDR2 is SFDVKD. The CDR3 runs 13 residues. The germline V and J ends were trimmed by 9 bases and 4 bases, with 14 bases remaining between them. Here the CDR3 reads CATQKGGFTEAFF. In DNA, the CDR3 is TGTGCCACCCAAAAGGGAGGGTTCACTGAAGCTTTCTTT.

This clone appeared a single time. The V and J genes are TRBV9 and TRBJ1-2, with 8 positions matching TRBD1. J gave up 4 bases and V 0 bases, and 8 bases lay outside the gene matches. The germline gives CDR1 SGDLS, CDR2 YYNGEE. The CDR3 covers 16 residues. CDR3 DNA sequence: TGTGCCAGCAGCGTAGAGCCCCATACAGGGGGCTATGGCTACACCTTC. Encoded protein: CASSVEPHTGGYGYTF.

The rearrangement uses TRBV18 and TRBJ1-1; D perhaps matches TRBD1 (6 bases). This CDR3 is built from 13 residues. The V gene lost 4 bases and the J gene lost 5 bases, with 11 bases spanning the gap. Germline CDR1 is KGHSH and CDR2 is LQKENI. The CDR3: CASSLQGDTEAFF. Written as DNA, the CDR3 is TGTGCCAGCTCACTACAGGGAGATACTGAAGCTTTCTTT.

The gene calls are TRBV5-1 and TRBJ2-6; TRBD2 agrees at 8 bases. The CDR3 length is 16 residues. The V gene's germline CDR1 is SGHRS and CDR2 YFSETQ. The V and J ends lost 4 bases and 0 bases, in that order; junction bases with no gene match: 3. DNA for the CDR3: TGCGCCAGCAGCGACAGCGGGGGCTCTGGGGCCAACGTCCTGACTTTC. It is translated as CASSDSGGSGANVLTF.

The chain uses TRBV6-5 and TRBJ1-1, with 7 bases lining up with TRBD1. This CDR3 spans 13 amino acids. Per the germline V gene, CDR1 is MNHEY and CDR2 is SVGAGI. V shed 2 bases, J shed 5 bases, and the junction held 2 bases outside the gene matches. For the CDR3, the DNA is TGTGCCAGCAGTTACGGGGGACAGACTGAAGCTTTCTTT. Encoded protein: CASSYGGQTEAFF.

This chain's CDR3 is CASSVEPAGGYTF. DNA for the CDR3: TGTGCCAGCAGCGTAGAGCCCGCGGGGGGCTACACCTTC. This sequence joins TRBV9 and TRBJ1-2; D ambiguous. Trimming shortened V by 0 bases and J by 8 bases, and 11 bases separated the two germline ends. This CDR3 region has 13 residues. Germline loops: CDR1 SGDLS, CDR2 YYNGEE.

J is TRBJ1-6 and V is TRBV2; TRBD1 is a possible D gene (6 bases). Germline CDR1 SNHLY, CDR2 FYNNEI. Trimming cost V 5 bases and J 0 bases, with 8 bases left between them. CDR3 length: 15 amino acids. Here the CDR3 DNA reads TGTGCCAGCAGTAAGGACAGCTCCTATAATTCACCCCTCCACTTT. As protein: CASSKDSSYNSPLHF.

This clone was found once. This rearrangement joins TRBV2 to TRBJ1-4; 7 bases agree with TRBD1. Looked up from germline, CDR1 is SNHLY and CDR2 is FYNNEI. CDR3 length equals 15 residues. V trimming: 8 bases; J trimming: 0 bases; junction bases outside the gene matches: 6. The CDR3 region is CASSNRGPTNEKLFF. The CDR3 DNA follows: TGTGCCAGCTCCAACAGGGGTCCAACTAATGAAAAACTGTTTTTT.

The chain couples TRBV24-1 to TRBJ2-3; TRBD1 agrees at 8 bases. The CDR3 consists of 16 residues. In germline, CDR1 is KGHDR, CDR2 SFDVKD. Losses at the gene ends were 7 bases for V and 3 bases for J; bases not matched to a gene: 11. CDR3 protein: CATSPNGQGGTDTQYF. For the CDR3, the DNA is TGTGCCACCAGCCCTAATGGACAGGGAGGAACAGATACGCAGTATTTT.

The chain couples TRBV27 to TRBJ2-2, with TRBD1 matching over 9 bases. The CDR3 has 18 amino acids. Germline values: CDR1 MNHEY, CDR2 SMNVEV (reference sequence). The ends lost 5 bases at V and 5 bases at J; junction bases unmatched: 15. Here the CDR3 DNA reads TGTGCCAGCAGTCTTCGATTTTCCGGGACAGGGATTACCGGGGAGCTGTTTTTT. It is translated as CASSLRFSGTGITGELFF.

The chain recombines TRBV5-1 with TRBJ2-7; D is uncertain. CDR1 is SGHRS and CDR2 is YFSETQ in the germline V gene. Trimming stripped 0 bases from V and 3 bases from J, with 7 bases between. The CDR3 totals 13 residues. CDR3 in amino acids: CASSLGAYYEQYF. The DNA of the CDR3 is TGCGCCAGCAGCTTGGGGGCCTACTACGAGCAGTACTTC.